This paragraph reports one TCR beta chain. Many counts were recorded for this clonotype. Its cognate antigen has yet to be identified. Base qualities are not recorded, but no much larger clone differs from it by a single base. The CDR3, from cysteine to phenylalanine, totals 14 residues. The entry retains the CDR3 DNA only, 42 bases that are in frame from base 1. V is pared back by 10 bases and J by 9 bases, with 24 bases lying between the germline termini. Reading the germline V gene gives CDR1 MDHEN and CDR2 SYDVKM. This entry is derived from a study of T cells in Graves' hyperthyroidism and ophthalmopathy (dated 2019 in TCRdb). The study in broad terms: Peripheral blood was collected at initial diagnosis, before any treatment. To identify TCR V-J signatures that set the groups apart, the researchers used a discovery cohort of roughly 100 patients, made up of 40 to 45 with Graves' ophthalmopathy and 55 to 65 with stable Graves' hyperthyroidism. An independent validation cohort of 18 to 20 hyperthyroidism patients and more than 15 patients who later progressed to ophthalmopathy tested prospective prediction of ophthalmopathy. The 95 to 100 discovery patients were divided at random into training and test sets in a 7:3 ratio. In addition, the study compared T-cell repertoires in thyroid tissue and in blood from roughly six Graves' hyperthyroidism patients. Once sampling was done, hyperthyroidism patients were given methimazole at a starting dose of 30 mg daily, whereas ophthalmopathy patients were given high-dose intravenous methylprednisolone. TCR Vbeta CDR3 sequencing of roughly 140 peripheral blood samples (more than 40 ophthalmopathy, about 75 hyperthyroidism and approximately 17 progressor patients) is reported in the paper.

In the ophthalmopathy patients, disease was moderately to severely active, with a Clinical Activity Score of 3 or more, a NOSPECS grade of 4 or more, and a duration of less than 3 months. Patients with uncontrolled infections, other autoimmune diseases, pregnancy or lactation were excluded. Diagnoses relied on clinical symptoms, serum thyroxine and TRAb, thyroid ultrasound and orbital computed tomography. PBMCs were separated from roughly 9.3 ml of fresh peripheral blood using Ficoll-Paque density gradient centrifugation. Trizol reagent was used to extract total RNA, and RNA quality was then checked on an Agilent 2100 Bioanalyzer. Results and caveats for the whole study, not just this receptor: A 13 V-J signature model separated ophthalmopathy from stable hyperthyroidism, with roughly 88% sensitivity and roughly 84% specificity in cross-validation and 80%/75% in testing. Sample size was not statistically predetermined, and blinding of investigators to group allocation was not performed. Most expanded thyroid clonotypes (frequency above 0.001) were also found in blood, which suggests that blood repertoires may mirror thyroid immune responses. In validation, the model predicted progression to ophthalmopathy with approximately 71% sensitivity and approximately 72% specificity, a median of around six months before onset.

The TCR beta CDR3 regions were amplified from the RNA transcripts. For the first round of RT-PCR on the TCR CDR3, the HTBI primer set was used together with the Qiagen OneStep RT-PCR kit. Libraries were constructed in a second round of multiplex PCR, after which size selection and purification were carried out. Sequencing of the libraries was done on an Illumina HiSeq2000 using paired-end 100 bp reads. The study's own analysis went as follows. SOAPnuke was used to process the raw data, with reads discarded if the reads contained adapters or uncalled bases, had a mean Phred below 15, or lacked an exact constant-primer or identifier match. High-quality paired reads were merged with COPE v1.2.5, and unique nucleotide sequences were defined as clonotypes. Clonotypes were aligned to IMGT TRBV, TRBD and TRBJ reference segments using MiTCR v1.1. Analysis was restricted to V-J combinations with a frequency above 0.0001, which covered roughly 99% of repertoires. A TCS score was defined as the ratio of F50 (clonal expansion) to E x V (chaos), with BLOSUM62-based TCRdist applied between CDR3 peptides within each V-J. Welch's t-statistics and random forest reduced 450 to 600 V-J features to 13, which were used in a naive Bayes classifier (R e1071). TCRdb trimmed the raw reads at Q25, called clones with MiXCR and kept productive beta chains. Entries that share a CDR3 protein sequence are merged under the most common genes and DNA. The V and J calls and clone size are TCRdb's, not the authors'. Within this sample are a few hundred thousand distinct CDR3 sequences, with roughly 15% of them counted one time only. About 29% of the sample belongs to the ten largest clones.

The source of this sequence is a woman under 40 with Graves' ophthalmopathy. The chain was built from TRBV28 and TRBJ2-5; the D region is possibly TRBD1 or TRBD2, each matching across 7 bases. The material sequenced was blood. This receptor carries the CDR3 CATYSPGGGVAQYF. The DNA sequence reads TGTGCCACCTACTCTCCAGGGGGAGGGGTGGCCCAGTACTTC.